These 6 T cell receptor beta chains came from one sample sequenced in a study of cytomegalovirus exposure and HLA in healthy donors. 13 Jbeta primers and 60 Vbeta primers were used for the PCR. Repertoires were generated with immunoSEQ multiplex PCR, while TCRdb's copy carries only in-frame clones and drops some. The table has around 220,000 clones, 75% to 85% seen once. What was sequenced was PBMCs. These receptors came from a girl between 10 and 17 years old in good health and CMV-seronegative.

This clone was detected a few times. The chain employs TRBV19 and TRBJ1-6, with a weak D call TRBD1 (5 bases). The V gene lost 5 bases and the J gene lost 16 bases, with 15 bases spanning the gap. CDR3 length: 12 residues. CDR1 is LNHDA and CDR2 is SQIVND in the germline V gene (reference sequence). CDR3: CASSSGPNRLHF. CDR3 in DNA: TGTGCCAGTAGTTCAGGGCCAAACAGACTCCACTTT.

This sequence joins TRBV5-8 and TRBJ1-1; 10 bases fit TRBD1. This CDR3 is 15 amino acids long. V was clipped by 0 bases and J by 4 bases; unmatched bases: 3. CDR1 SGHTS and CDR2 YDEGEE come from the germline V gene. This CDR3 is CASSLEGQGITEAFF. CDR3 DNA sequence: TGTGCCAGCAGCTTGGAGGGACAGGGGATCACTGAAGCTTTCTTT.

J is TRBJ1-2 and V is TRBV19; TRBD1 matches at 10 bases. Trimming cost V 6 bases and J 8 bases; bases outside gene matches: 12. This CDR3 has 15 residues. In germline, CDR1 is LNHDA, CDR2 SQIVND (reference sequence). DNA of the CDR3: TGTGCCAGTAGGCCCCGAGGGACAGGGGTTGGCGGCTACACCTTC. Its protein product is CASRPRGTGVGGYTF.

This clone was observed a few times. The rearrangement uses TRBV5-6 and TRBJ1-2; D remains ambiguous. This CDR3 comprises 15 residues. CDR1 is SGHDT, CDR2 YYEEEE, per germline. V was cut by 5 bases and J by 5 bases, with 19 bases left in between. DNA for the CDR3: TGTGCCAGCAGTCCCGGTGTGGTCGGTGCGTATGGCTACACCTTC. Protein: CASSPGVVGAYGYTF.

This CDR3 reads CASRGATSGYNEQFF. As DNA, the CDR3 is TGTGCCAGCAGGGGGGCGACTAGCGGCTACAATGAGCAGTTCTTC. The chain uses TRBV2 and TRBJ2-1; 9 bases map to TRBD2. V dropped 6 bases and J dropped 3; count of bases not matched to a gene: 6. The CDR3 is 15 amino acids. Germline CDR1 and CDR2: SNHLY and FYNNEI.

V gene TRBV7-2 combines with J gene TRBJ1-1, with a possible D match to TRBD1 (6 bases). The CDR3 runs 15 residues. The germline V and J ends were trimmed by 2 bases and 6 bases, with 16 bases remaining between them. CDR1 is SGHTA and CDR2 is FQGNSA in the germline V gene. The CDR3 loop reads CASSLMGGGRAEAFF. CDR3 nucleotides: TGTGCCAGCAGCTTAATGGGCGGGGGCCGAGCTGAAGCTTTCTTT.